Listed below are T cell receptor beta chains from one sample, sequenced in a study of cytomegalovirus exposure and HLA in healthy donors. TCRdb keeps only in-frame clones here, not all; method: immunoSEQ multiplex PCR. There are 95,000 to 150,000 clones in the sample; 55% to 75% occur only once, and approximately 3.8% lies in the top ten. What was sequenced was PBMCs. The source of these receptors is a man aged 30 to 39 in good health and CMV-seronegative. CDR3s include the opening cysteine and the closing phenylalanine or tryptophan. The D gene is left open where the match is weak. Where a row states a size, it is once, few, many or the class of an expanded clone; other rows omit it.

V gene	J gene	clone size	D gene	CDR3 DNA	CDR3 protein
TRBV27	TRBJ1-4	once	-	TGTGCCAGCAGTTTTAGGGGATATAATGAAAAACTGTTTTTT	CASSFRGYNEKLFF
TRBV2	TRBJ2-7	-	-	TGTGCCAGCAGTGAACAGGGATCGGGCTACGAGCAGTACTTC	CASSEQGSGYEQYF
TRBV15	TRBJ2-3	-	-	TGTGCCACCAGCAGAACCTCAGCAGGGGATACGCAGTATTTT	CATSRTSAGDTQYF
TRBV27	TRBJ2-3	-	-	TGTGCCAGCAGTTTATTAATCCGCGGACAAACAGATACGCAGTATTTT	CASSLLIRGQTDTQYF
TRBV4-1	TRBJ2-3	-	TRBD1	TGCGCCAGCAGCCAAGACGGGACAGCCACAGATACGCAGTATTTT	CASSQDGTATDTQYF
TRBV7-3	TRBJ2-3	-	-	TGTGCCAGCAGCTTGAGCCGGGGAGATACGCAGTATTTT	CASSLSRGDTQYF
TRBV5-1	TRBJ1-1	-	TRBD1	TGCGCCAGCAGAAAAACAGGGGGCCGGAACACTGAAGCTTTCTTT	CASRKTGGRNTEAFF
TRBV4-2	TRBJ2-1	few	-	TGTGCCAGCAGCCTAAGTCCCGTACTAGAGAATGAGCAGTTCTTC	CASSLSPVLENEQFF
TRBV9	TRBJ2-3	-	-	TGTGCCAGCAGCGTCGGTGGAGACACAGATACGCAGTATTTT	CASSVGGDTDTQYF
TRBV5-1	TRBJ1-4	-	TRBD1	TGCGCCAGCAGCTTGGGACAGGGTGAAAAACTGTTTTTT	CASSLGQGEKLFF
TRBV5-6	TRBJ2-7	-	TRBD1	TGTGCCAGCAGCCCGGGACAGGGGGCTTCCTACGAGCAGTACTTC	CASSPGQGASYEQYF
TRBV2	TRBJ2-5	-	TRBD1	TGTGCCAGCAGCGCCACCCGGACAGGGGATAGTAGGGAGACCCAGTACTTC	CASSATRTGDSRETQYF
TRBV28	TRBJ1-6	-	-	TGTGCCAGCACCCATGGGGAGGGCGATTCACCCCTCCACTTT	CASTHGEGDSPLHF
TRBV2	TRBJ2-7	-	TRBD2	TGTGCCAGCAGGGTAACTAGCGGGGGGTACGAGCAGTACTTC	CASRVTSGGYEQYF
TRBV7-3	TRBJ2-2	-	TRBD2	TGTGCCAGCAGCCGTAGCGGGGGGGACGGGGAGCTGTTTTTT	CASSRSGGDGELFF
TRBV2	TRBJ1-1	few	-	TGTGCCAGCAGTGATCTGGTGGGGGGCACTGAAGCTTTCTTT	CASSDLVGGTEAFF
TRBV2	TRBJ2-1	few	TRBD1	TGTGCCAGCAGTGGACAGGGGGCAGATGAGCAGTTCTTC	CASSGQGADEQFF
TRBV6-6	TRBJ1-5	-	-	TGTGCCAGCAGTTACATAGGGGTACAGCAGCCCCAGCATTTT	CASSYIGVQQPQHF
TRBV7-9	TRBJ2-1	once	TRBD2	TGTGCCAGCAGCTTGCGCGGGGGGGCAAACTACAATGAGCAGTTCTTC	CASSLRGGANYNEQFF
TRBV27	TRBJ2-3	once	TRBD2	TGTGCCAGCAGTTTTTTGGGGGAGGGAAGTAACGATACGCAGTATTTT	CASSFLGEGSNDTQYF
TRBV6-5	TRBJ2-7	-	TRBD1	TGTGCCAGCACCAAACCAGGGGGTTACGAGCAGTACTTC	CASTKPGGYEQYF
TRBV7-6	TRBJ1-2	-	-	TGTGCCAGCAGCTCCCGGGACTATGGCTACACCTTC	CASSSRDYGYTF
TRBV4-3	TRBJ2-1	-	TRBD1	TGCGCCAGCAGCCAAGGCCCCCCTGGTCTGACAGGGCACTCCTACAATGAGCAGTTCTTC	CASSQGPPGLTGHSYNEQFF
TRBV20-1	TRBJ2-1	-	-	TGCAGTGCGGTCTCCGGAGATGAGCAGTTCTTC	CSAVSGDEQFF
TRBV9	TRBJ2-7	-	TRBD1	TGTGCCAGCAGCGCCGGGACAGGGGGCTACGAGCAGTACTTC	CASSAGTGGYEQYF
TRBV7-9	TRBJ2-7	-	TRBD2	TGTGCCAGCAGCTCACTAGCGTATGGCGACGAGCAGTACTTC	CASSSLAYGDEQYF
TRBV7-9	TRBJ2-1	few	-	TGTGCCAGCACCCCCGAGGGTACCTACAATGAGCAGTTCTTC	CASTPEGTYNEQFF
TRBV9	TRBJ2-1	-	-	TGTGCCAGCAGCGTATCCCTAATCTGGTCCAATGAGCAGTTCTTC	CASSVSLIWSNEQFF
TRBV18	TRBJ1-2	once	-	TGTGCCAGCTCACCACCGCAGGTCTCCTATGGCTACACCTTC	CASSPPQVSYGYTF
TRBV27	TRBJ2-7	few	-	TGTGCCAGCAGTACCCGGGGTTCCTACGAGCAGTACTTC	CASSTRGSYEQYF
TRBV19	TRBJ1-2	few	-	TGTGCCAGTAGTATGACCAGACAGGCATGGAACTATGGCTACACCTTC	CASSMTRQAWNYGYTF
TRBV7-2	TRBJ1-4	few	TRBD1	TGTGCCAGCAGCTTAAACCGACGACAGGGGCTTGAAAAACTGTTTTTT	CASSLNRRQGLEKLFF
TRBV6-6	TRBJ2-3	-	TRBD2	TGTGCCAGCAGTGCTAGAACCGGGACTACCACAGATACGCAGTATTTT	CASSARTGTTTDTQYF
TRBV5-1	TRBJ2-2	-	-	TGCGCCAGCACGCCGGGGGTGGGGGACACCGGGGAGCTGTTTTTT	CASTPGVGDTGELFF
TRBV18	TRBJ2-3	-	-	TGTGCCAGCTCACCGGGACACAGCACAGATACGCAGTATTTT	CASSPGHSTDTQYF
TRBV9	TRBJ2-1	few	-	TGTGCCAGCAGTCGTGGGGGCATGGTTGACAATGAGCAGTTCTTC	CASSRGGMVDNEQFF
TRBV11-2	TRBJ2-7	-	-	TGTGCCAGCAGCTTAGTCGGCGGGGCGCGGTACGAGCAGTACTTC	CASSLVGGARYEQYF
TRBV4-3	TRBJ2-7	-	TRBD1	TGCGCCAGCAGCCAAATTCCGGGACAGACCTACGAGCAGTACTTC	CASSQIPGQTYEQYF
TRBV7-3	TRBJ2-3	-	-	TGTGCCAGCAGCCCCTCCCGTGCAGATACGCAGTATTTT	CASSPSRADTQYF
TRBV28	TRBJ1-1	few	-	TGTGCCAGCAGCGGGGGGAGGGGGAACACTGAAGCTTTCTTT	CASSGGRGNTEAFF
TRBV14	TRBJ1-2	-	TRBD1	TGTGCCAGCAGCCGAGGATTGTTAGGGGGCGCGGGATATGGCTACACCTTC	CASSRGLLGGAGYGYTF
TRBV13	TRBJ2-7	-	-	TGTGCCAGCAGCTCCAGGGGTCTATACACCTACGAGCAGTACTTC	CASSSRGLYTYEQYF
TRBV5-6	TRBJ2-3	-	TRBD2	TGTGCCAGCAGCTCACCAGAGCGGGGGGGCCAGAAAGATACGCAGTATTTT	CASSSPERGGQKDTQYF
TRBV4-1	TRBJ2-7	few	TRBD2	TGCGCCAGCAGCCAAGGACTAGCGGGGAGCTCCTACGAGCAGTACTTC	CASSQGLAGSSYEQYF
TRBV6-4	TRBJ1-1	-	TRBD1	TGTGCCAGCAGTGAGGGGACAGGGGGGATGATCACTGAAGCTTTCTTT	CASSEGTGGMITEAFF
TRBV7-2	TRBJ2-2	-	-	TGTGCCAGCAGCGCTAGCTACGTCCTTTCGGGCACCGGGGAGCTGTTTTTT	CASSASYVLSGTGELFF
TRBV9	TRBJ1-6	-	TRBD1	TGTGCCAGCAGCCCGGGACAGGGTTTTTCACCCCTCCACTTT	CASSPGQGFSPLHF
TRBV6-1	TRBJ2-7	-	TRBD1	TGTGCCAGCAGTCTCGGGACAGGGGGCCTGGATCAGTACTTC	CASSLGTGGLDQYF
TRBV11-2	TRBJ2-7	-	-	TGTGCCAGCAGCTTAGAGGACACAGGGTACGAGCAGTACTTC	CASSLEDTGYEQYF
TRBV2	TRBJ1-1	-	-	TGTGCCAGCAGTGATTCCCCGCGGGGAGCCGCTGAAGCTTTCTTT	CASSDSPRGAAEAFF
TRBV7-9	TRBJ2-5	-	-	TGTGCCAGCAGCCCAATAGCAGAGACCCAGTACTTC	CASSPIAETQYF
TRBV4-3	TRBJ2-7	-	-	TGCGCCAGCAGCCAAGCATCGGGGGACTACGAGCAGTACTTC	CASSQASGDYEQYF
TRBV11-2	TRBJ1-6	-	TRBD1	TGTGCCAGCAGCTTAGCGGGACAGGGGCATCGGGCACCCCTCCACTTT	CASSLAGQGHRAPLHF